The 16 T cell receptor beta chains presented below share a single source sample, sequenced in a study of shared clonotypes between healthy human individuals. Using immunoSEQ multiplex PCR, the repertoire was profiled, and TCRdb retains in-frame clones only, with some absent. The sample lists about 710,000 clones; 73% were seen once. What was sequenced was memory CD4+ T cells sorted from blood. Subset meaning: CD45RA-negative fraction. Every receptor here comes from a woman in her twenties or thirties in good health.

This clone showed up just a few times. The chain is built from TRBV9 and TRBJ2-5; D gene unclear. Germline V gene lookup returns CDR1 SGDLS and CDR2 YYNGEE. This CDR3 spans 13 amino acids. V lost 0 bases, J lost 4 bases, and 7 bases lay in between. Written as DNA, the CDR3 is TGTGCCAGCAGCGTAGTGGAGCGAGAGACCCAGTACTTC. This translates into CASSVVERETQYF.

The chain carries TRBV10-1 and TRBJ2-1, with D unresolved. The CDR3 runs 14 residues. Germline V gene data show CDR1 as WNHNN and CDR2 as SYGVQD (reference sequence). V was shortened by 3 bases and J by 9 bases, with 15 bases between the two germline ends. CDR3 protein: CASSDETKKGEQFF. As DNA, the CDR3 is TGCGCCAGCAGTGACGAGACCAAGAAGGGTGAGCAGTTCTTC.

The chain combines TRBV5-6 with TRBJ2-7, with D unclear. This CDR3 has 13 amino acids. The germline CDR1 and CDR2 sequences are SGHDT and YYEEEE. Trimming stripped 3 bases from V and 9 bases from J, with 16 bases between. CDR3: CASSSRNLNPQYF. The CDR3 nucleotides are TGTGCCAGCAGCTCCCGTAATCTTAACCCGCAGTACTTC. The variable domain in full, with the rest retrieved from reference TRBV5-6 and TRBJ2-7, is DAGVTQSPTHLIKTRGQQVTLRCSPKSGHDTVSWYQQALGQGPQFIFQYYEEEERQRGNFPDRFSGHQFPNYSSELNVNALLLGDSALYLCASSSRNLNPQYFGPGTRLTVT.

The V and J genes are TRBV19 and TRBJ2-3, with TRBD2 matching over 10 bases. This CDR3 is 14 amino acids long. Per germline, CDR1 LNHDA and CDR2 SQIVND (reference sequence). V gave up 10 bases and J gave up 4 bases; unmatched junction bases: 8. The CDR3 nucleotides are TGTGCCACCCGGGATAGCGGGAGGTCAGATACGCAGTATTTT. It encodes CATRDSGRSDTQYF.

V and J are TRBV28 and TRBJ2-7, with 7 bases matching TRBD1. CDR3 length: 15 residues. Losses at the gene ends were 1 base for V and 3 bases for J; bases not matched to a gene: 6. The germline gives CDR1 MDHEN, CDR2 SYDVKM. The CDR3 coding sequence is TGTGCCAGCAGTTTATCGGTGACAGGGAGCTACGAGCAGTACTTC. It codes for CASSLSVTGSYEQYF.

The chain's CDR3 is CASRQGQGATSGYTF. CDR3 sequence (DNA): TGTGCCAGCAGACAGGGACAGGGGGCTACTTCTGGCTACACCTTC. The chain uses TRBV6-1 and TRBJ1-2; 12 bases match TRBD1. This CDR3 contains 15 residues. With 6 bases clipped from V and 7 bases from J, the junction kept 9 bases outside the gene matches. Germline V lookup: CDR1 MNHNS, CDR2 SASEGT.

This clone came up many times. The chain combines TRBV5-4 with TRBJ2-5; D uncertain. This CDR3 region has 11 residues. Deletions cut 2 bases from V and 5 bases from J, with 4 bases between. Germline loops: CDR1 SGHNT, CDR2 YYREEE (reference sequence). The CDR3 sequence: CASSFGETQYF. CDR3 nucleotides: TGTGCCAGCAGCTTTGGGGAGACCCAGTACTTC.

Only a few counts were recorded for this clone. The chain combines TRBV28 with TRBJ1-2, with D unclear. This CDR3 has 15 residues. V was cut by 4 bases and J by 7 bases, with 19 bases left in between. Germline-derived CDR1 and CDR2 are MDHEN and SYDVKM. This chain's CDR3 is CASSSGQQYLSGYTF. CDR3 nucleotide sequence: TGTGCCAGCAGTTCGGGCCAACAGTATTTGAGTGGCTACACCTTC.

The J gene is TRBJ2-7, the V gene TRBV28, with TRBD1 identical over 9 bases. Per germline, CDR1 MDHEN and CDR2 SYDVKM. This CDR3 spans 11 amino acids. V lost 7 bases, J lost 6 bases, and 1 base stayed unmatched. The CDR3 protein is CASKDRGEQYF. In DNA, the CDR3 is TGTGCCAGCAAGGACAGGGGCGAGCAGTACTTC.

The V and J genes are TRBV9 and TRBJ1-3, with D unresolved. Germline-derived CDR1 and CDR2 are SGDLS and YYNGEE. V was shortened by 0 bases and J by 2 bases, with 18 bases between the two germline ends. The CDR3 length is 18 residues. Here the CDR3 DNA reads TGTGCCAGCAGCGTAGGAGGAGAGGAGACTGAGACTGGAAACACCATATATTTT. Translating gives CASSVGGEETETGNTIYF.

Concerning this clone itself: A junction end diverges from the germline sequence, so it may reflect a read error. V usage is TRBV27 and J usage is TRBJ2-1, with D possibly being TRBD1 or TRBD2 (5 bases each). Germline CDR1 and CDR2: MNHEY and SMNVEV (reference sequence). CDR3 length equals 15 residues. CDR3 sequence: CASGLGLGAYNEQFF. In nucleotides, the CDR3 is TGTGCCAGCGGTTTAGGTCTGGGGGCCTACAATGAGCAGTTCTTC.

The genes are TRBV11-2 and TRBJ1-3; TRBD1 is a possible D gene (5 bases). The CDR3 length is 14 residues. Trimming took off 3 bases at V and 3 bases at J, with 9 bases between the two ends. Looked up from germline, CDR1 is SGHAT and CDR2 is FQNNGV. The CDR3, as DNA: TGTGCCAGCAGCTTCGACAGTGATGGAAACACCATATATTTT. This sequence encodes CASSFDSDGNTIYF.

This clone showed up many times. The V gene is TRBV2, the J gene TRBJ2-7; 9 positions agree with TRBD2. V was pared by 6 bases and J by 5 bases, with 14 bases of the junction left unmatched. This CDR3 has 16 amino acids. Germline assignment: CDR1 SNHLY and CDR2 FYNNEI. The CDR3 coding sequence is TGTGCCAGCAGAGAACCCGTAGCGGGAGCGGGGAACGAGCAGTACTTC. This encodes CASREPVAGAGNEQYF.

The chain uses TRBV7-3 and TRBJ2-7; TRBD2 agrees at 9 bases. The ends lost 5 bases at V and 4 bases at J; junction bases unmatched: 12. Germline V CDR1 and CDR2: SGHTA, FQGTGA. This CDR3 is 16 amino acids long. The CDR3 loop reads CASSHSQASGIYEQYF. The CDR3 DNA follows: TGTGCCAGCAGCCATAGTCAGGCTAGCGGGATATACGAGCAGTACTTC.

The V gene is TRBV2, the J gene TRBJ1-1, with 8 bases that match TRBD1. Germline lookup yields CDR1 SNHLY and CDR2 FYNNEI. The CDR3 consists of 14 residues. V dropped 8 bases and J dropped 1; count of bases not matched to a gene: 6. The DNA for the CDR3 is TGTGCCAGCCTCCGGGACAGGTCGAACACTGAAGCTTTCTTT. It is translated as CASLRDRSNTEAFF.

V is TRBV5-1 and J is TRBJ2-7; 9 nucleotides match TRBD2. V dropped 0 bases and J dropped 6; count of bases not matched to a gene: 7. CDR3 length equals 15 residues. The V gene's germline CDR1 is SGHRS and CDR2 YFSETQ. CDR3 sequence reads: CASSLEVAGVSEQYF. The CDR3 coding sequence is TGCGCCAGCAGCTTGGAAGTAGCGGGAGTGAGCGAGCAGTACTTC.